These 28 T cell receptor beta chains were sequenced from one sample in a study of T cells in Graves' hyperthyroidism and ophthalmopathy. RNA transcripts served as the template for amplifying TCR beta CDR3 regions. A set of HTBI primers served as the primers for a first-round RT-PCR of the TCR CDR3. MiXCR was run by TCRdb on the multiplex PCR reads, yielding one entry per CDR3 protein. The top ten clones hold more than 4.5% of a sample with about 420,000 distinct CDR3 sequences, about an eighth of them seen once. The sample taken for sequencing was blood. The source is a woman between 18 and 29 years old with Graves' hyperthyroidism.

The rearrangement links TRBV6-1 to TRBJ2-6; TRBD1 matches 9 bases. The V and J ends lost 6 bases and 10 bases, in that order; junction bases with no gene match: 10. Germline lookup yields CDR1 MNHNS and CDR2 SASEGT. The CDR3 covers 15 residues. As DNA, the CDR3 is TGTGCCAGCAGCTATAGGGACAGGGTAAAAAACGTCCTGACTTTC. It specifies CASSYRDRVKNVLTF.

This clonotype came up many times. The V gene is TRBV6-2 or TRBV6-3, the J gene TRBJ1-1; D is possibly TRBD1 (5 bases). The CDR3 contains 15 residues. V shed 6 bases and J shed 0 bases, with 14 bases lying between them. The V gene's germline CDR1 is MNHEY and CDR2 SVGEGT. CDR3 nucleotides: TGTGCCAGCAGCAGATTCCGGGGCGTGAACACTGAAGCTTTCTTT. This codes for CASSRFRGVNTEAFF.

V is TRBV7-8 and J is TRBJ1-5, with TRBD1 identical over 7 bases. The germline CDR1 and CDR2 sequences are SGHVS and FQNEAQ. This CDR3 is built from 19 residues. Losses at the gene ends were 0 bases for V and 0 bases for J; bases not matched to a gene: 11. For the CDR3, the DNA is TGTGCCAGCAGCTTAGCAGCAGGGACAGCGTCGTATAGCAATCAGCCCCAGCATTTT. Protein sequence: CASSLAAGTASYSNQPQHF.

This clonotype was picked up many times. The chain uses TRBV15 and TRBJ1-5, with D unresolved. CDR3 length: 12 amino acids. V was cut by 1 base and J by 7 bases, with 5 bases left in between. The germline CDR1 and CDR2 sequences are LNHNV and YYDKDF (reference sequence). The CDR3 loop is CATSRGGQPQHF. The CDR3 DNA follows: TGTGCCACCAGCAGAGGTGGACAGCCCCAGCATTTT. Full variable domain (outside the CDR3, taken from reference TRBV15 and TRBJ1-5): DAMVIQNPRYQVTQFGKPVTLSCSQTLNHNVMYWYQQKSSQAPKLLFHYYDKDFNNEADTPDNFQSRRPNTSFCFLDIRSPGLGDTAMYLCATSRGGQPQHFGDGTRLSIL.

This clonotype was counted many times. The genes are TRBV11-2 and TRBJ2-1; D is unclear. Trimming left V 2 bases short and J 5 bases short, with 13 bases between. Germline CDR1 and CDR2: SGHAT and FQNNGV. The CDR3 is 15 residues long. The CDR3 here is CASSLTSSWNNEQFF. Here the CDR3 DNA reads TGTGCCAGCAGCTTAACGTCTAGTTGGAACAATGAGCAGTTCTTC.

This rearrangement joins TRBV19 to TRBJ1-1; D possibly corresponds to TRBD1 (6 bases). The V gene's germline CDR1 is LNHDA and CDR2 SQIVND (reference sequence). The CDR3 runs 12 residues. Trimming shortened V by 6 bases and J by 4 bases, and 9 bases separated the two germline ends. The CDR3 nucleotides read TGTGCCAGTAGGTTGGGGGCCACTGAAGCTTTCTTT. It translates to CASRLGATEAFF.

In its sample, this clonotype was seen many times. The chain joins TRBV6-2 or TRBV6-3 to TRBJ2-1; 14 bases align to TRBD2. There are 15 residues in the CDR3. CDR1 MNHEY and CDR2 SVGEGT come from the germline V gene. V dropped 6 bases and J dropped 8; count of bases not matched to a gene: 6. This chain's CDR3 is CASRTGTSGRDEQFF. For the CDR3, the DNA is TGTGCCAGCAGAACCGGGACTAGCGGGAGAGATGAGCAGTTCTTC.

This clonotype turned up a few times. The V call is TRBV19, the J call TRBJ1-2, with unresolved D. The CDR3 is 14 residues long. The V end was cut by 3 bases, the J end by 5 bases, with 13 bases between. Germline values: CDR1 LNHDA, CDR2 SQIVND (reference sequence). The CDR3 region is CASSIYREYYGYTF. DNA for the CDR3: TGTGCCAGTAGTATCTACAGAGAATATTATGGCTACACCTTC.

This clonotype has only a few counts. The V and J genes are TRBV2 and TRBJ2-1; D is perhaps TRBD2 (7 bases). This CDR3 is 11 amino acids long. The germline gives CDR1 SNHLY, CDR2 FYNNEI. Trimming removed 7 bases at V and 8 bases at J, with 9 bases between. CDR3 protein: CASKGGDEQFF. CDR3 nucleotides: TGTGCCAGCAAGGGGGGGGATGAGCAGTTCTTC.

This clonotype was recorded a few times. The chain uses TRBV30 and TRBJ1-1, with 9 bases identical to TRBD1. J was trimmed by 5 bases and V by 3 bases; bases with no gene match: 13. In germline, CDR1 is GTSNPN, CDR2 SVGIG (reference sequence). This CDR3 spans 16 amino acids. CDR3 in DNA: TGTGCCTGGAGAACAGGGGGCTTAATGAAAGGGACTGAAGCTTTCTTT. It yields the protein CAWRTGGLMKGTEAFF.

This clonotype was counted a few times. The CDR3 DNA reads TGCAGTGCACCCAGGATCCCGGATGAGCAGTTCTTC. Amino acids: CSAPRIPDEQFF. This chain uses TRBV20-1 with TRBJ2-1; D uncertain. This CDR3 has 12 residues. Germline V CDR1 and CDR2: DFQATT, SNEGSKA (reference sequence). V was cut by 6 bases and J by 8 bases, with 14 bases left in between.

The table lists this clonotype with many counts. The J gene is TRBJ2-5, the V gene TRBV30; possible D gene TRBD2, 7 bases. This CDR3 contains 13 residues. In germline, CDR1 is GTSNPN, CDR2 SVGIG (reference sequence). Trimming cost V 5 bases and J 2 bases, with 12 bases left between them. This CDR3 is CAWLGGGQETQYF. In DNA, the CDR3 is TGTGCCTGGTTGGGAGGGGGACAAGAGACCCAGTACTTC.

For this clonotype: Given a much more abundant clone one base away, this may be a read error. The chain carries TRBV15 and TRBJ2-7; TRBD1 might be the D (6 bases). Matching the DNA end better, TRBJ2-1 makes the J call doubtful. This CDR3 has 13 residues. CDR1 is LNHNV and CDR2 is YYDKDF in the germline V gene (reference sequence). The CDR3 coding sequence is TGTGCCACCAGCGCCGGACAGTCCTACGAGCAGTTCTTC. The encoded protein is CATSAGQSYEQFF.

This clonotype was observed a few times. The chain combines TRBV20-1 with TRBJ2-1, with D possibly being TRBD2 (7 bases). V was pared by 1 base and J by 0 bases, with 13 bases between. Germline V gene sequence: CDR1 DFQATT, CDR2 SNEGSKA (reference sequence). The CDR3 totals 16 residues. The CDR3 bases are TGCAGTGCTAGAGGGGAGGGGGAGCGCTCCTACAATGAGCAGTTCTTC. It specifies CSARGEGERSYNEQFF.

This clonotype occurred a few times. The chain carries TRBV11-2 and TRBJ1-4; TRBD1 might be the D (6 bases). The ends were cut back, 2 bases at V and 7 bases at J, with 17 bases in the middle. The germline V gene encodes CDR1 SGHAT and CDR2 FQNNGV. This CDR3 is 16 amino acids long. In DNA form, the CDR3 reads TGTGCCAGCAGCTTAAACGGGCAGGGGTTCATTGAAAAACTGTTTTTT. Its translation: CASSLNGQGFIEKLFF.

The J gene is TRBJ1-6, the V gene TRBV27; tentatively, D is TRBD1 (5 bases). CDR1 MNHEY and CDR2 SMNVEV come from the germline V gene (reference sequence). V lost 2 bases, J lost 6 bases, and 11 bases lay in between. CDR3 length: 15 residues. The CDR3 reads CASSLEGLSNSPLHF. The CDR3 nucleotides read TGTGCCAGCAGTTTAGAGGGGCTATCTAATTCACCCCTCCACTTT.

This clonotype appeared many times. The rearrangement joins TRBV9 to TRBJ1-1; unclear D gene. CDR3 length: 15 residues. The V gene's germline CDR1 is SGDLS and CDR2 YYNGEE. The V end was cut by 0 bases, the J end by 5 bases, with 14 bases between. CDR3 nucleotides: TGTGCCAGCAGCGTAGGGGGTCCCGGTCGGACTGAAGCTTTCTTT. Amino acids: CASSVGGPGRTEAFF.

Only a few counts were recorded for this clonotype. The chain carries TRBV5-1 and TRBJ2-7, with 9 positions matching TRBD2. Per germline, CDR1 SGHRS and CDR2 YFSETQ. After removal of 7 bases from V and 6 bases from J, the junction contained 17 bases not matched to a gene. The length of the CDR3 is 16 residues. Here the CDR3 reads CASGWLAGNDGGEQYF. Here the CDR3 DNA reads TGCGCCAGCGGGTGGCTAGCGGGAAACGATGGGGGCGAGCAGTACTTC. The full variable domain, in which reference TRBV5-1 and TRBJ2-7 provide the parts outside the CDR3, is KAGVTQTPRYLIKTRGQQVTLSCSPISGHRSVSWYQQTPGQGLQFLFEYFSETQRNKGNFPGRFSGRQFSNSRSEMNVSTLELGDSALYLCASGWLAGNDGGEQYFGPGTRLTVT.

This clonotype was seen ten or more times. The chain links TRBV29-1 to TRBJ2-5; D may be TRBD1 or TRBD2 (5 bases each). Germline assignment: CDR1 SQVTM and CDR2 ANQGSEA. The length of the CDR3 is 12 residues. Deletions cut 6 bases from V and 1 base from J, with 9 bases between. The CDR3 protein is CSVRDGQETQYF. The CDR3 DNA follows: TGCAGCGTCCGGGACGGCCAAGAGACCCAGTACTTC. The full variable domain, completed using reference TRBV29-1 and TRBJ2-5, is SAVISQKPSRDICQRGTSLTIQCQVDSQVTMMFWYRQQPGQSLTLIATANQGSEATYESGFVIDKFPISRPNLTFSTLTVSNMSPEDSSIYLCSVRDGQETQYFGPGTRLLVL.

This clonotype occurred a few times. This chain's CDR3 is CASSQDVGPTNEKLFF. In DNA, the CDR3 is TGCGCCAGCAGCCAAGACGTGGGACCAACTAATGAAAAACTGTTTTTT. The V gene is TRBV4-1, the J gene TRBJ1-4; tentative D call: TRBD1 (5 bases). V was shortened by 0 bases and J by 0 bases, with 8 bases between the two germline ends. The CDR3 covers 16 residues. Germline CDR1 and CDR2: MGHRA and YSYEKL.

This clonotype occurred many times. This CDR3 is CSARSGQKNYGYTF. CDR3 nucleotide sequence: TGCAGTGCTCGATCGGGACAGAAGAACTATGGCTACACCTTC. The chain is built from TRBV20-1 and TRBJ1-2; TRBD1 matches 7 bases. This CDR3 is built from 14 residues. Germline CDR1 DFQATT, CDR2 SNEGSKA (reference sequence). V lost 5 bases, J lost 2 bases, and 8 bases stayed unmatched.

The rearrangement joins TRBV2 to TRBJ1-1, with D possibly being TRBD1 (5 bases). In germline, CDR1 is SNHLY, CDR2 FYNNEI. This CDR3 has 12 amino acids. V lost 10 bases, J lost 1 base, and 10 bases lay in between. DNA of the CDR3: TGTGCCATACAGGTTCCGAACACTGAAGCTTTCTTT. This encodes CAIQVPNTEAFF.

This clonotype was counted at least ten times. V usage is TRBV3-1 and J usage is TRBJ1-6, with D uncertain. The CDR3 extends over 16 amino acids. Per the germline V gene, CDR1 is LGHDT and CDR2 is YNNKEL (reference sequence). Trimming took off 0 bases at V and 5 bases at J, with 11 bases between the two ends. The CDR3 spells CASSQDRPPHNSPLHF. DNA for the CDR3: TGTGCCAGCAGCCAAGATCGGCCTCCCCATAATTCACCCCTCCACTTT.

This clonotype was seen repeatedly, ten times or more. The chain is built from TRBV10-2 and TRBJ2-2, with TRBD2 matching over 12 bases. The germline V gene has CDR1 WSHSY and CDR2 SAAADI. The CDR3 contains 19 residues. V shed 4 bases, J shed 1 base, and the junction held 10 bases outside the gene matches. In nucleotides, the CDR3 is TGCGCCAGCAGTGCGGAAGAGACTAGCGGGAGTTTGAACACCGGGGAGCTGTTTTTT. It specifies CASSAEETSGSLNTGELFF.

This clonotype was counted ten times or more. CDR3 in amino acids: CASTERGGGYEQYF. The CDR3 DNA is TGTGCCAGCACCGAGCGAGGGGGCGGCTACGAGCAGTACTTC. The rearrangement links TRBV6-2 or TRBV6-3 to TRBJ2-7; 7 positions agree with TRBD1. The J segment lost 3 bases and the V segment lost 7 bases, leaving 9 bases of the junction unmatched. The CDR3 contains 14 residues. The germline V gene encodes CDR1 MNHEY and CDR2 SVGEGT.

A few counts support this clonotype. A read error may be the cause here, since a much bigger clone is one base away. The V and J genes are TRBV7-9 and TRBJ2-2; D remains ambiguous. With 1 base removed from V and 4 bases from J, the gap between germline ends came to 7 bases. Germline V CDR1 and CDR2: SEHNR, FQNEAQ (reference sequence). The CDR3 runs to 14 residues. For the CDR3, the DNA is TGTGCCAGCAGCTTAGATGGGTCCACCGGGGAGCTGTTTTTT. As protein: CASSLDGSTGELFF.

This clonotype appeared many times. The gene calls are TRBV12-3 or TRBV12-4 and TRBJ2-5; maybe TRBD1 (6 bases). V was clipped by 4 bases and J by 5 bases, with 11 bases between them. The CDR3 covers 13 residues. CDR3 coding DNA: TGTGCCAGCAGTTGGACAGTTCGGGAGACCCAGTACTTC. Amino acid sequence: CASSWTVRETQYF.

This clonotype was seen ten or more times. This rearrangement joins TRBV28 to TRBJ1-2, with D maybe TRBD1 (5 bases). V was trimmed by 1 base and J by 4 bases, leaving 10 bases between them. CDR1 is MDHEN, CDR2 SYDVKM, per germline. The CDR3 loop spans 14 amino acids. For the CDR3, the DNA is TGTGCCAGCAGTTTATTTGGGGGGGTCTATGGCTACACCTTC. It yields the protein CASSLFGGVYGYTF.